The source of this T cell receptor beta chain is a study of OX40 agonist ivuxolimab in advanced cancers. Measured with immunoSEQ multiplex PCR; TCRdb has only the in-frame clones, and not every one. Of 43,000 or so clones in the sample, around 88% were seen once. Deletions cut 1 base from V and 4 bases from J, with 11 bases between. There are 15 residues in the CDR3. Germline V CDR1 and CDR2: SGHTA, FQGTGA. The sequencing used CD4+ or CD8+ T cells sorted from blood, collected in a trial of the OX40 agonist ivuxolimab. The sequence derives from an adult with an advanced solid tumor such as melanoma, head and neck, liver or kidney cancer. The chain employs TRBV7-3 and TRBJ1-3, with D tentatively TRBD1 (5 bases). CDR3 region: CASSLIGGVGNTIYF. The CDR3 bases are TGTGCCAGCAGCTTAATTGGGGGGGTCGGAAACACCATATATTTT.